These 4 T cell receptor beta chains share one sample of origin, sequenced in a study of neurological immune-mediated disorders. MiXCR was run by TCRdb on the 5' RACE reads, yielding one entry per CDR3 protein. The sample has fewer than 75,000 distinct CDR3 sequences; 3.5% to 5% are singletons. The sequencing input was PBMCs. These receptors all come from a man aged 25 to 40 with multiple sclerosis.

Relative to its sample, this clonotype is medium-sized. The V and J genes are TRBV12-3 or TRBV12-4 and TRBJ2-3, with D tentatively TRBD2 (7 bases). Trimming removed 5 bases from V and 6 bases from J, with 15 bases in between. The CDR3 loop spans 14 amino acids. The CDR3: CASSPRSGGDTQYF. CDR3 nucleotides: TGTGCCAGCAGTCCGCGATCGGGGGGCGATACGCAGTATTTT.

This clonotype appeared many times. This chain links TRBV11-1 with TRBJ2-1, with D possibly called TRBD1 or TRBD2 (5 bases each). V gave up 5 bases and J gave up 13 bases, with 15 bases separating them. CDR3 length: 12 residues. Germline values: CDR1 SGHAT, CDR2 FQDESV (reference sequence). The CDR3 DNA follows: TGTGCCAGCAGCCTCCTCGGGGCCGCTCAGTTCTTC. Amino acid sequence: CASSLLGAAQFF.

This clonotype was observed at least ten times. The chain joins TRBV5-1 to TRBJ1-1; tentatively, D is TRBD1 (5 bases). The CDR3 is 16 amino acids. Trimming stripped 4 bases from V and 2 bases from J, with 18 bases between. Germline loops: CDR1 SGHRS, CDR2 YFSETQ. In nucleotides, the CDR3 is TGCGCCAGCAGCCCTTCCCCGACAGACTACAACACTGAAGCTTTCTTT. Its translation: CASSPSPTDYNTEAFF.

V and J are TRBV20-1 and TRBJ1-2; D possibly corresponds to TRBD1 (5 bases). Trimming took off 4 bases at V and 13 bases at J, with 19 bases between the two ends. The V gene's germline CDR1 is DFQATT and CDR2 SNEGSKA (reference sequence). CDR3 length equals 12 residues. CDR3 region: CSATPGPPVITF. Written as DNA, the CDR3 is TGCAGTGCTACTCCGGGGCCCCCGGTTATCACCTTC.